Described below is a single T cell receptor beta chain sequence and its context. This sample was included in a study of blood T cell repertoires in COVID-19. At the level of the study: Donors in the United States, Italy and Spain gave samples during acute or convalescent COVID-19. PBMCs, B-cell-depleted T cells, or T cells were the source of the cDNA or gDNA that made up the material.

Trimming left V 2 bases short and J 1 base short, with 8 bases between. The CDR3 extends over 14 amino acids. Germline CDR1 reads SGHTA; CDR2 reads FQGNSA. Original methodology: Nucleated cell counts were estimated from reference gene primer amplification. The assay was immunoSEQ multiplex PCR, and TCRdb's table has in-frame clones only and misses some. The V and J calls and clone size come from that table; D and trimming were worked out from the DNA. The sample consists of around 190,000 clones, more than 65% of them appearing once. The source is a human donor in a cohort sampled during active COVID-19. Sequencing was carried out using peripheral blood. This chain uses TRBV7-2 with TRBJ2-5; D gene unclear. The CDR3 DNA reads TGTGCCAGCAGCTTATCGGGTCTCCAAGAGACCCAGTACTTC. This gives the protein CASSLSGLQETQYF. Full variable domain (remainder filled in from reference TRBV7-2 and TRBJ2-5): GAGVSQSPSNKVTEKGKDVELRCDPISGHTALYWYRQSLGQGLEFLIYFQGNSAPDKSGLPSDRFSAERTGGSVSTLTIQRTQQEDSAVYLCASSLSGLQETQYFGPGTRLLVL.